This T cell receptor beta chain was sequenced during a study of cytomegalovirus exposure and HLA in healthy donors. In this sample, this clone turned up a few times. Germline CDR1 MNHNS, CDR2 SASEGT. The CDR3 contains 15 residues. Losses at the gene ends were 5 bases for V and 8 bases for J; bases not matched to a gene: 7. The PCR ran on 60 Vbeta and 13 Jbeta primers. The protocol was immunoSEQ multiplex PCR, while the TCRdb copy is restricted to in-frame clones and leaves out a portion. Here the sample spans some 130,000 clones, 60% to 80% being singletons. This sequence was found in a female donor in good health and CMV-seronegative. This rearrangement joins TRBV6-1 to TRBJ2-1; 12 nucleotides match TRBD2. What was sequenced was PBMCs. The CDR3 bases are TGTGCCAGCAGTAGTCTAGCGGGAGGGCCGGATGAGCAGTTCTTC. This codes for CASSSLAGGPDEQFF.